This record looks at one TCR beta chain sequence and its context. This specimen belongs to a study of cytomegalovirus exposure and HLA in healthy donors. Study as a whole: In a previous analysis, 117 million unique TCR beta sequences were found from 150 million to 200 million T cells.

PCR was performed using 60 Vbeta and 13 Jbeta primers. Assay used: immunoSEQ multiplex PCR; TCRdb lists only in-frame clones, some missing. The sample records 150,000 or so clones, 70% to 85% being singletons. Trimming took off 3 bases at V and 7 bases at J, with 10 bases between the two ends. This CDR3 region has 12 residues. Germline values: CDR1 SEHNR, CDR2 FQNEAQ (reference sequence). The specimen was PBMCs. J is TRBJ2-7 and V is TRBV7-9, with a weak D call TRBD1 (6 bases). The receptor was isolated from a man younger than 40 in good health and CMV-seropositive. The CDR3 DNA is TGTGCCAGCAGCTTCCAGGGGCGGGAGCAGTACTTC. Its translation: CASSFQGREQYF.